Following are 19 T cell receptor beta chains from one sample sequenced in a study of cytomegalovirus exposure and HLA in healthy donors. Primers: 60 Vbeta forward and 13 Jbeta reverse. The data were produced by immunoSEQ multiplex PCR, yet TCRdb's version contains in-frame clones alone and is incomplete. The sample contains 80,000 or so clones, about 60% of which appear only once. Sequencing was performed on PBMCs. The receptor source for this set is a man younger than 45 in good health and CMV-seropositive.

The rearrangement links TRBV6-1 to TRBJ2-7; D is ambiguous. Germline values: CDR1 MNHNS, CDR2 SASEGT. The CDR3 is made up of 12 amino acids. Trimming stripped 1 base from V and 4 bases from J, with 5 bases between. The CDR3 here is CASSEGRYEQYF. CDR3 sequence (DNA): TGTGCCAGCAGTGAAGGCAGATACGAGCAGTACTTC.

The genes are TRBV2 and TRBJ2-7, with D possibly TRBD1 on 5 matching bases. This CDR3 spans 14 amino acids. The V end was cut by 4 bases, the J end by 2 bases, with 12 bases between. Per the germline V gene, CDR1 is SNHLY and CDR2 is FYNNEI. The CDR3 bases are TGTGCCAGCAGTGTCCAGGGATTCCCCTACGAGCAGTACTTC. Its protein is CASSVQGFPYEQYF.

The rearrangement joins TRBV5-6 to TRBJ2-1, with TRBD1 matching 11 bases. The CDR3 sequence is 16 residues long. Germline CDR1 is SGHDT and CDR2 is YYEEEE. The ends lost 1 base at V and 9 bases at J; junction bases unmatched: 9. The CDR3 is CASSLTRDRGSAEQFF. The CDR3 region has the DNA TGTGCCAGCAGCTTGACCCGGGACAGGGGGTCGGCTGAGCAGTTCTTC.

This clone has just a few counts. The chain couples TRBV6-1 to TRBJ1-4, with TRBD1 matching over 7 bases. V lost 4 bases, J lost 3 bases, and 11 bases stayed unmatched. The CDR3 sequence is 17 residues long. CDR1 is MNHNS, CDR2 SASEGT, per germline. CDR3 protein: CASSGSDRGLSNEKLFF. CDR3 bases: TGTGCCAGCAGTGGCTCTGATAGGGGGCTTTCTAATGAAAAACTGTTTTTT.

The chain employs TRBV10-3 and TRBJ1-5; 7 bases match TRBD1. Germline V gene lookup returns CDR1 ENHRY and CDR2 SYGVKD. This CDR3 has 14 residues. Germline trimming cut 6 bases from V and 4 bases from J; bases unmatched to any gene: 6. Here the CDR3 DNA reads TGTGCCATCAGCAAAGAACAGGGGAATCAGCCCCAGCATTTT. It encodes CAISKEQGNQPQHF.

The CDR3 loop reads CASSPSGTGGFGYTF. CDR3 DNA: TGTGCCAGCAGTCCCTCCGGGACAGGGGGCTTCGGCTACACCTTC. This chain joins TRBV28 and TRBJ1-2; TRBD1 matches at 12 bases. With 5 bases clipped from V and 8 bases from J, the junction kept 9 bases outside the gene matches. This CDR3 is built from 15 residues. The germline gives CDR1 MDHEN, CDR2 SYDVKM.

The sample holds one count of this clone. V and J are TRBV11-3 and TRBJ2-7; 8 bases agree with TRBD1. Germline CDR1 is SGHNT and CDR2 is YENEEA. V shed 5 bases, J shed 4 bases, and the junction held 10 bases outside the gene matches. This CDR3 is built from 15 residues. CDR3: CASSPYKTGVYEQYF. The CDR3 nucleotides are TGTGCCAGCAGCCCTTATAAGACAGGGGTTTACGAGCAGTACTTC.

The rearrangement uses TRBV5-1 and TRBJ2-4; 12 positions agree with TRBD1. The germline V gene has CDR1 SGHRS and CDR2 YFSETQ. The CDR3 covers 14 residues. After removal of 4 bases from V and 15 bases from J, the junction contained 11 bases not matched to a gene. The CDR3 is CASSTGTGGLSLYF. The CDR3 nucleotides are TGCGCCAGCAGCACCGGGACAGGGGGCTTGTCTCTGTACTTC.

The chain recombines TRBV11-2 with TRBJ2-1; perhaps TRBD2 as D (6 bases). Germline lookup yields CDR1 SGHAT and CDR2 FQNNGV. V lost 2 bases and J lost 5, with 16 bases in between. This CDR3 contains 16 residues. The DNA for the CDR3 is TGTGCCAGCAGCTTACGTGGCGGGAAAGGCGACAATGAGCAGTTCTTC. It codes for CASSLRGGKGDNEQFF.

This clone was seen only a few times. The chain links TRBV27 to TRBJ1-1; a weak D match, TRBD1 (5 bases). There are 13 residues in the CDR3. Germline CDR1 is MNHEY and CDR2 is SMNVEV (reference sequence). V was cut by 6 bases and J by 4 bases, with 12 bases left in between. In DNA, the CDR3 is TGTGCCAGCAGGAGAGGACATCTCACTGAAGCTTTCTTT. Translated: CASRRGHLTEAFF.

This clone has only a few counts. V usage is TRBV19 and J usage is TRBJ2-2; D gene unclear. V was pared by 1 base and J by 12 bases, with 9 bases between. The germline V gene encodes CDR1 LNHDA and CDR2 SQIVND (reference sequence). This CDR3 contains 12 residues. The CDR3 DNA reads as TGTGCCAGTAGTATAGGGGCTCCGAAGCTGTTTTTT. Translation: CASSIGAPKLFF. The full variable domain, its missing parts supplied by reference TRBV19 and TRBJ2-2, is DGGITQSPKYLFRKEGQNVTLSCEQNLNHDAMYWYRQDPGQGLRLIYYSQIVNDFQKGDIAEGYSVSREKKESFPLTVTSAQKNPTAFYLCASSIGAPKLFFGEGSRLTVL.

The CDR3 is CASSISQIDQPQHF. The DNA for the CDR3 is TGTGCCAGTAGTATTTCCCAAATAGATCAGCCCCAGCATTTT. The chain couples TRBV19 to TRBJ1-5; D ambiguous. Trimming removed 3 bases at V and 5 bases at J, with 11 bases between. This CDR3 contains 14 residues. Germline values: CDR1 LNHDA, CDR2 SQIVND (reference sequence).

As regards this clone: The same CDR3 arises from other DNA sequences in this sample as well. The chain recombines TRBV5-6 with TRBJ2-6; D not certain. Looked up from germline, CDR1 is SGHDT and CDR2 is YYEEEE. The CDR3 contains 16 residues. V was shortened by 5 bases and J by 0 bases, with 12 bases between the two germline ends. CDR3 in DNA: TGTGCCAGCAGTACTTCAGGATACTCTGGGGCCAACGTCCTGACTTTC. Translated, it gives CASSTSGYSGANVLTF.

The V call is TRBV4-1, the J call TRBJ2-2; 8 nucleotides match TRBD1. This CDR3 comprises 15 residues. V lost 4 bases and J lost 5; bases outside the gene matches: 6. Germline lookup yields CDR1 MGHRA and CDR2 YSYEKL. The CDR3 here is CASSLRTGRTGELFF. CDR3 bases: TGCGCCAGCAGCCTCCGGACAGGGCGGACCGGGGAGCTGTTTTTT.

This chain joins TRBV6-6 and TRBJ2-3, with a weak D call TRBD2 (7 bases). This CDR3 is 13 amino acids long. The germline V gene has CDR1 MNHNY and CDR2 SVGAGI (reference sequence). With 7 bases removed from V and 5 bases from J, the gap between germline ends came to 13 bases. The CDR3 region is CASIEGGGDTQYF. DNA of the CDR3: TGTGCCAGCATTGAGGGGGGGGGAGATACGCAGTATTTT.

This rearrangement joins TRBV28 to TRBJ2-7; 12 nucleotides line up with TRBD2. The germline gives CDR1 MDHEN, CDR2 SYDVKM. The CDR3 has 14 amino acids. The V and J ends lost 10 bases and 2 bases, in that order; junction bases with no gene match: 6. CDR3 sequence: CAIGTSGLTYEQYF. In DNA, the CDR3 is TGTGCCATCGGGACTAGCGGGCTAACCTACGAGCAGTACTTC.

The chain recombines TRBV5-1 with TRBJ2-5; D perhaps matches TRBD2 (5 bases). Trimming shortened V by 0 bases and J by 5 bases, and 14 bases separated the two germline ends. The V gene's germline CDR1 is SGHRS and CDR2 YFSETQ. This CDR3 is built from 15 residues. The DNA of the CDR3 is TGCGCCAGCAGCTTGGAAGGCTCCCCGGGGGAGACCCAGTACTTC. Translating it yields CASSLEGSPGETQYF.

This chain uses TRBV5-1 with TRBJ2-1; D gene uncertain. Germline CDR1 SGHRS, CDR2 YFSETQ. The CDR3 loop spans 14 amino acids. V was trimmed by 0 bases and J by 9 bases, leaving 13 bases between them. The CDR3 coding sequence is TGCGCCAGCAGCTTGGCTTCGCTCCCCGGTGAGCAGTTCTTC. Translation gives CASSLASLPGEQFF. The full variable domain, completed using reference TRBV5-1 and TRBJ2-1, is KAGVTQTPRYLIKTRGQQVTLSCSPISGHRSVSWYQQTPGQGLQFLFEYFSETQRNKGNFPGRFSGRQFSNSRSEMNVSTLELGDSALYLCASSLASLPGEQFFGPGTRLTVL.

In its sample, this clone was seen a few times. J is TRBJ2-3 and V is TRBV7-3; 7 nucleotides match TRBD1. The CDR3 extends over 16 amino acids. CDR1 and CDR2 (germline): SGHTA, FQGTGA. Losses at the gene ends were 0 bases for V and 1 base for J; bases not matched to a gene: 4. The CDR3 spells CASSLTGTERTDTQYF. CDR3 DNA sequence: TGTGCCAGCAGCTTAACAGGGACAGAACGCACAGATACGCAGTATTTT.